This TCR beta chain was identified during a study of T-cell reconstitution after alpha-beta-depleted transplantation in children. The CDR3 runs to 15 residues. The V and J ends lost 4 bases and 9 bases, in that order; junction bases with no gene match: 12. Germline V lookup: CDR1 LGHNT, CDR2 FRNRAP. TCRbeta library construction was performed incorporating unique molecular identifiers. TCRdb processed the PCR reads anew with MiXCR; each CDR3 protein has one entry. The sample has some 290,000 distinct CDR3 sequences, approximately 9.6% seen once. The input for sequencing was PBMCs from the stem cell graft donor, taken from the stem cell graft. J is TRBJ2-5 and V is TRBV12-5, with 9 bases aligning to TRBD2. This sequence originates from a human donor who donated a stem cell graft to a child with SCID. CDR3 DNA sequence: TGTGCTAGTGGTTCCTCAGCGGGGGGCTTTCTCGCCCAGTACTTC. This sequence encodes CASGSSAGGFLAQYF.